These T cell receptor beta chains were read from a single sample in a study of control samples from healthy donors and cancer patients. TCRdb's table, derived via immunoSEQ multiplex PCR, lists solely in-frame clones and lacks some. The table has fewer than 90,000 clones, around nine tenths seen once. Sequencing input: blood. These receptors all come from a woman in her fifties or sixties in good health. CDR3s include the opening cysteine and the closing phenylalanine or tryptophan. A D gene is named only where the DNA matches it firmly. Rows give clone size only sometimes, using once, few, many, or a class for an expanded clone.

d_gene	v_gene	j_gene	abundance	CDR3nt	CDR3aa
TRBD2	TRBV7-9	TRBJ2-1	.	TGTGCCAGCAGCCCTGGGACTAGCTTCAACAATGAGCAGTTCTTC	CASSPGTSFNNEQFF
.	TRBV6-5	TRBJ1-1	.	TGTGCCAGCAAGAAAGGGACGACCGCTGAAGCTTTCTTT	CASKKGTTAEAFF
.	TRBV20-1	TRBJ1-1	.	TGCAGTGCTGCCCGGAAGACTGAAGCTTTCTTT	CSAARKTEAFF
TRBD1	TRBV7-2	TRBJ1-5	.	TGTGCCAGCAGCTCTCCGGGACAGGGTAGTCAGCCCCAGCATTTT	CASSSPGQGSQPQHF
.	TRBV5-1	TRBJ1-4	once	TGCGCCAGCAGTCTGGGCCCTACAACTAATGAAAAACTGTTTTTT	CASSLGPTTNEKLFF
.	TRBV7-9	TRBJ1-2	.	TGTGCCAGCAGCTTCGGAGCCCAGTCTGGCTACACCTTC	CASSFGAQSGYTF
.	TRBV2	TRBJ1-1	.	TGTGCCAGCAAGCTACAGGGAGTTAGGGTCACTGAAGCTTTCTTT	CASKLQGVRVTEAFF
.	TRBV6-4	TRBJ1-1	.	TGTGCCAGCAGTGACGACCGCTGGTACAGAGAAGCTTTCTTT	CASSDDRWYREAFF
.	TRBV3-1/TRBV3-2	TRBJ1-1	.	TGTGCCAGCAGCCATAGGGAATCTACCCGAGGTGAAGCTTTCTTT	CASSHRESTRGEAFF
.	TRBV21-1	TRBJ2-7	.	TGTGCCCGCCCCTTCCTCCTGATCGTGAGCGAGCAGTACTTC	CARPFLLIVSEQYF
.	TRBV20-1	TRBJ1-3	once	TGCAGTGCTAGTCTCGGGGGATCTGGAAACACCATATATTTT	CSASLGGSGNTIYF
TRBD1	TRBV3-1/TRBV3-2	TRBJ1-2	.	TGTGCCAGCAGCCAGGCACAGGGGTCCTATGGCTACACCTTC	CASSQAQGSYGYTF
TRBD1	TRBV3-1/TRBV3-2	TRBJ1-2	.	TGTGCCAGCAGCCGCTCCGGGACAGGGCTCTATGGCTACACCTTC	CASSRSGTGLYGYTF
TRBD1	TRBV29-1	TRBJ2-3	.	TGCAGCGTTGAAGGGGGACAGGGCACAGATACGCAGTATTTT	CSVEGGQGTDTQYF
TRBD2	TRBV3-1/TRBV3-2	TRBJ2-2	.	TGTGCCAGCAGCCAAGATCCGGGATATAGCGGGTTAACCGGGGAGCTGTTTTTT	CASSQDPGYSGLTGELFF
.	TRBV5-5	TRBJ1-3	.	TGTGCCAGCAGCTTGAGGCTGGCGGGAAACACCATATATTTT	CASSLRLAGNTIYF
.	TRBV28	TRBJ1-1	.	TGTGCCAGCGCGCGGTGGGGGGAGGCTGAAGCTTTCTTT	CASARWGEAEAFF
TRBD1	TRBV2	TRBJ2-2	.	TGTGCCAGCAGTGCGGACAGGGGGATATCCGGGGAGCTGTTTTTT	CASSADRGISGELFF
.	TRBV24-1	TRBJ1-2	.	TGTGCCACCAGTGATTTGGGGACATCACGAGATGGCTACACCTTC	CATSDLGTSRDGYTF
.	TRBV4-1	TRBJ1-4	.	TGCGCCAGCAGCCAAGACGTGGGGCTATCCATAGAAAAACTGTTTTTT	CASSQDVGLSIEKLFF
TRBD1	TRBV19	TRBJ1-4	few	TGTGCCAGTGGGGGAGCCGGGACAGCAAATGAAAAACTGTTTTTT	CASGGAGTANEKLFF
.	TRBV27	TRBJ1-5	.	TGTGCCAGCAGTTCACAGAACGGAGGCAATCAGCCCCAGCATTTT	CASSSQNGGNQPQHF
TRBD2	TRBV6-5	TRBJ2-1	.	TGTGCCGCGGGGGAACAAGCGGGGAGTTATGAGCAGTTCTTC	CAAGEQAGSYEQFF
.	TRBV30	TRBJ1-1	.	TGTGCCTGGAGCGGGATGAGGAACACTGAAGCTTTCTTT	CAWSGMRNTEAFF
.	TRBV12-3/TRBV12-4	TRBJ1-2	.	TGTGCCAGCACCCACGACAGCTCTTCTGGCTACACCTTC	CASTHDSSSGYTF
TRBD1	TRBV25-1	TRBJ1-6	.	TGTGCCAGCAGTGAATCTGAGGGACAGAGGACACCCCTCCACTTT	CASSESEGQRTPLHF
.	TRBV12-3/TRBV12-4	TRBJ2-1	.	TGTGCCAGCAGTTTTGACAATGAGCAGTTCTTC	CASSFDNEQFF
.	TRBV3-1/TRBV3-2	TRBJ2-3	.	TGTGCCAGCAGCCAAACAGCGGCAGATACGCAGTATTTT	CASSQTAADTQYF
.	TRBV6-5	TRBJ2-3	.	TGTGCCAGCACAAGGCCCCCCGGGGGCACAGATACGCAGTATTTT	CASTRPPGGTDTQYF
.	TRBV2	TRBJ2-6	.	TGTGCCAGCAGTACCTTTTCTGGGGCCAACGTCCTGACTTTC	CASSTFSGANVLTF
.	TRBV29-1	TRBJ2-7	.	TGCAGCGTTGAACCATCAACAGGCTACGAGCAGTACTTC	CSVEPSTGYEQYF
.	TRBV3-1/TRBV3-2	TRBJ2-3	.	TGTGCCAGCAGCCAAACAGGGGATACGCAGTATTTT	CASSQTGDTQYF
TRBD1	TRBV5-1	TRBJ2-1	once	TGCGCCAGCAGCACGGCTTACCAGGGGGCCTACAATGAGCAGTTCTTC	CASSTAYQGAYNEQFF
TRBD1	TRBV6-2/TRBV6-3	TRBJ1-2	.	TGTGCCAGCAGCACTTGGACAGGGAGGTTGGGCTACACCTTC	CASSTWTGRLGYTF
.	TRBV2	TRBJ1-2	once	TGTGCCAGCAGTTCCGGGACGGTGTGTACCTTC	CASSSGTVCTF
.	TRBV5-6	TRBJ1-2	.	TGTGCCAGCAGCTTCGGGAATAACTATGGCTACACCTTC	CASSFGNNYGYTF
.	TRBV27	TRBJ2-7	.	TGTGCCAGCAGGCCTCAACATGGACCGCTCTACGAGCAGTACTTC	CASRPQHGPLYEQYF
.	TRBV5-1	TRBJ2-1	.	TGCGCCAGCAGCTTGCGGGGGAGGTGGGATGAGCAGTTCTTC	CASSLRGRWDEQFF
.	TRBV19	TRBJ1-5	once	TGTGCCACTAGCGACTATAGTGGGGAAAATCAGCCCCAGCATTTT	CATSDYSGENQPQHF
.	TRBV18	TRBJ1-2	few	TGTGCCAGCTCACTAATAAATCGGGGGAAAGGCTACACCTTC	CASSLINRGKGYTF
.	TRBV18	TRBJ2-2	.	TGTGCCAGCTCACCAACGTTCGCCGCGCAGTCTGCCGGGGAGCTGTTTTTT	CASSPTFAAQSAGELFF
.	TRBV15	TRBJ2-5	.	TGTGCCACCAGCGGAGAGGGAGTGAGAGAGACCCAGTACTTC	CATSGEGVRETQYF
TRBD1	TRBV30	TRBJ1-5	few	TGTGCCTGGAGTGGGGGCCCCACAGGGGAACAGCCCCAGCATTTT	CAWSGGPTGEQPQHF
.	TRBV7-2	TRBJ2-1	.	TGTGCCAGCAGCTTGGGAGGGCGGGGGCAATCTCAGGGTGAGCAGTTCTTC	CASSLGGRGQSQGEQFF
.	TRBV6-5	TRBJ1-6	.	TGTGCCAGCAGCCTATTAAAGGGGGATTCACCCCTCCACTTT	CASSLLKGDSPLHF
.	TRBV19	TRBJ1-2	.	TGTGCCAGTAGTATTGAAGGGCCATACTATGGCTACACCTTC	CASSIEGPYYGYTF